Listed here are 27 T cell receptor beta chains from one sample, sequenced in a study of blood T cell repertoires in COVID-19. Data came from immunoSEQ multiplex PCR; TCRdb stores just in-frame clones and leaves some out. The sample records 150,000 to 200,000 clones, around 80% being singletons. The sequenced sample consisted of peripheral blood. All receptors derive from a woman older than 75 with acute or convalescent COVID-19.

The chain has TRBV7-9 and TRBJ2-3, with TRBD2 as a possible D gene (6 bases). The germline V gene has CDR1 SEHNR and CDR2 FQNEAQ (reference sequence). V lost 0 bases to trimming and J lost 3 bases, with 10 bases between them. CDR3 length: 15 residues. CDR3 sequence (DNA): TGTGCCAGCAGCTTAGCCGCGGGAAGGACAGATACGCAGTATTTT. This gives the protein CASSLAAGRTDTQYF.

The chain has TRBV7-2 and TRBJ2-1; no firm D call. This CDR3 is 13 amino acids long. The V end was cut by 4 bases, the J end by 4 bases, with 8 bases between. Germline CDR1 is SGHTA and CDR2 is FQGNSA. CDR3: CASSSLSYNEQFF. The CDR3 DNA follows: TGTGCCAGCAGCTCTCTGTCGTACAATGAGCAGTTCTTC.

The chain joins TRBV12-5 to TRBJ2-4; 9 positions match TRBD1. Germline loops: CDR1 LGHNT, CDR2 FRNRAP. The CDR3 totals 15 residues. The V gene end was trimmed by 6 bases and the J gene end by 9 bases; junction bases not matched to a gene: 12. The CDR3 nucleotides read TGTGCTAGTGGGCGGGACAGGGCCCGTGCGGGCATTCAGTACTTC. This codes for CASGRDRARAGIQYF.

The chain uses TRBV5-1 and TRBJ1-2, with no clear D. The CDR3 length is 14 residues. Germline CDR1 SGHRS, CDR2 YFSETQ. V was pared by 0 bases and J by 6 bases, with 12 bases between. In nucleotides, the CDR3 is TGCGCCAGCAGCTTGGCCCCCATGAGGGATGGCTACACCTTC. Residues: CASSLAPMRDGYTF.

This clone was observed a single time. The rearrangement uses TRBV19 and TRBJ2-2; 7 nucleotides match TRBD1. Germline CDR1 is LNHDA and CDR2 is SQIVND (reference sequence). The CDR3 sequence is 15 residues long. V dropped 7 bases and J dropped 1; count of bases not matched to a gene: 6. The CDR3 reads CASTKGQRNTGELFF. The DNA for the CDR3 is TGTGCCAGTACCAAGGGACAGCGGAACACCGGGGAGCTGTTTTTT.

This clone was detected only a few times. The J gene is TRBJ1-4, the V gene TRBV7-9; 7 nucleotides align to TRBD1. Trimming took 2 bases from V and 8 from J; bases not matched to a gene: 8. The CDR3 runs 15 residues. The germline V gene has CDR1 SEHNR and CDR2 FQNEAQ (reference sequence). CDR3 loop: CASSLRDSLKEKLFF. For the CDR3, the DNA is TGTGCCAGCAGCTTACGGGACAGTTTAAAGGAAAAACTGTTTTTT.

This chain uses TRBV6-5 with TRBJ2-1, with D tentatively TRBD2 (6 bases). The CDR3 has 13 residues. In germline, CDR1 is MNHEY, CDR2 SVGAGI. V lost 2 bases, J lost 9 bases, and 11 bases lay in between. The CDR3 nucleotides read TGTGCCAGCAGTTACCCAGGGCGGGGTGAGCAGTTCTTC. Translating it yields CASSYPGRGEQFF.

V is TRBV19 and J is TRBJ2-5; D is perhaps TRBD1 (6 bases). V was shortened by 2 bases and J by 2 bases, with 12 bases between the two germline ends. This CDR3 contains 15 residues. Germline assignment: CDR1 LNHDA and CDR2 SQIVND (reference sequence). CDR3 residues: CASSIRQALQETQYF. CDR3 nucleotides: TGTGCCAGTAGTATAAGACAGGCGTTACAAGAGACCCAGTACTTC.

The J gene is TRBJ2-5, the V gene TRBV5-6; 7 bases align to TRBD2. The germline V gene encodes CDR1 SGHDT and CDR2 YYEEEE. The CDR3 runs to 15 residues. V dropped 2 bases and J dropped 3; count of bases not matched to a gene: 7. CDR3 amino acids: CASSFLGLRKETQYF. CDR3 DNA sequence: TGTGCCAGCAGCTTCTTGGGACTAAGAAAAGAGACCCAGTACTTC. The full variable domain, in which reference TRBV5-6 and TRBJ2-5 provide the parts outside the CDR3, is DAGVTQSPTHLIKTRGQQVTLRCSPKSGHDTVSWYQQALGQGPQFIFQYYEEEERQRGNFPDRFSGHQFPNYSSELNVNALLLGDSALYLCASSFLGLRKETQYFGPGTRLLVL.

This chain links TRBV7-9 with TRBJ1-6; no clear D. The germline V gene encodes CDR1 SEHNR and CDR2 FQNEAQ (reference sequence). This CDR3 contains 13 residues. Trimming removed 8 bases from V and 14 bases from J, with 19 bases in between. The CDR3 sequence is CASARTGVVTLHF. DNA of the CDR3: TGTGCCAGCGCCCGAACGGGTGTTGTGACCCTCCACTTT. Full variable domain (missing parts from reference TRBV7-9 and TRBJ1-6): DTGVSQNPRHKITKRGQNVTFRCDPISEHNRLYWYRQTLGQGPEFLTYFQNEAQLEKSRLLSDRFSAERPKGSFSTLEIQRTEQGDSAMYLCASARTGVVTLHFGNGTRLTVT.

The chain is built from TRBV6-2 or TRBV6-3 and TRBJ2-1; perhaps TRBD2 as D (6 bases). Germline CDR1 MNHEY, CDR2 SVGEGT. The V end lost 2 bases, the J end lost 9 bases, and 17 bases lay between the germline ends. CDR3 length: 15 amino acids. The CDR3 here is CASSYLVGGVPEQFF. The CDR3 bases are TGTGCCAGCAGTTACCTTGTCGGAGGGGTACCTGAGCAGTTCTTC.

The sample holds one count of this clone. This chain joins TRBV7-9 and TRBJ2-1; possible D gene TRBD1, 5 bases. Trimming shortened V by 3 bases and J by 7 bases, and 7 bases separated the two germline ends. The CDR3 has 12 amino acids. Germline lookup yields CDR1 SEHNR and CDR2 FQNEAQ (reference sequence). CDR3 sequence: CASSFSGNEQFF. The CDR3 DNA sequence: TGTGCCAGCAGCTTTTCAGGGAATGAGCAGTTCTTC.

V gene TRBV6-6 combines with J gene TRBJ1-2; D not resolved. Germline V CDR1 and CDR2: MNHNY, SVGAGI (reference sequence). CDR3 length: 14 amino acids. Trimming stripped 6 bases from V and 7 bases from J, with 18 bases between. CDR3 region: CASRIPNSLIGYTF. CDR3 coding DNA: TGTGCCAGCAGGATTCCGAACTCCTTAATTGGCTACACCTTC.

This clone has a handful of counts. The chain couples TRBV2 to TRBJ1-6, with TRBD1 matching 8 bases. Germline V gene data show CDR1 as SNHLY and CDR2 as FYNNEI. The CDR3 is 16 residues long. Unmatched junction bases numbered 11, after V lost 6 bases and J lost 7 bases. CDR3 DNA: TGTGCCAGCAGAGGACAGGGCGCGGTCGGGAATTCACCCCTCCACTTT. Its translation: CASRGQGAVGNSPLHF.

This chain uses TRBV9 with TRBJ2-3; no reliable D call. Looked up from germline, CDR1 is SGDLS and CDR2 is YYNGEE. This CDR3 has 14 residues. V dropped 0 bases and J dropped 1 base, with 6 bases sitting between them. CDR3 sequence: CASSVALGTDTQYF. DNA of the CDR3: TGTGCCAGCAGCGTAGCCCTAGGCACAGATACGCAGTATTTT.

This chain links TRBV5-4 with TRBJ1-2; 10 bases fit TRBD1. Looked up from germline, CDR1 is SGHNT and CDR2 is YYREEE (reference sequence). The CDR3 length is 15 residues. The ends lost 3 bases at V and 2 bases at J; junction bases unmatched: 4. The chain's CDR3 is CASSSGTGENYGYTF. CDR3 DNA sequence: TGTGCCAGCAGCTCAGGGACAGGGGAAAACTATGGCTACACCTTC.

This chain connects TRBV5-1 to TRBJ2-6; TRBD1 matches 10 bases. This CDR3 has 17 amino acids. The germline gives CDR1 SGHRS, CDR2 YFSETQ. V was pared by 5 bases and J by 0 bases, with 5 bases of the junction left unmatched. The CDR3 nucleotides are TGCGCCAGCAGACCGGGACAGGGGAGCTCTGGGGCCAACGTCCTGACTTTC. This gives the protein CASRPGQGSSGANVLTF. The entire variable domain, with the rest obtained from reference TRBV5-1 and TRBJ2-6, is as follows: KAGVTQTPRYLIKTRGQQVTLSCSPISGHRSVSWYQQTPGQGLQFLFEYFSETQRNKGNFPGRFSGRQFSNSRSEMNVSTLELGDSALYLCASRPGQGSSGANVLTFGAGSRLTVL.

The chain joins TRBV7-2 to TRBJ1-6; 8 bases agree with TRBD1. The J segment lost 7 bases and the V segment lost 3 bases, leaving 5 bases of the junction unmatched. This CDR3 is built from 15 residues. Per the germline V gene, CDR1 is SGHTA and CDR2 is FQGNSA. The CDR3 DNA reads TGTGCCAGCAGCTTTTTGACAGGGGAAAATTCACCCCTCCACTTT. Residues: CASSFLTGENSPLHF.

The gene calls are TRBV4-1 and TRBJ1-2, with D hard to call. Looked up from germline, CDR1 is MGHRA and CDR2 is YSYEKL. The CDR3 has 15 amino acids. Trimming shortened V by 1 base and J by 5 bases, and 14 bases separated the two germline ends. The CDR3 region has the DNA TGCGCCAGCAGCCAAGCCCCGGGAGGAACTTATGGCTACACCTTC. Protein: CASSQAPGGTYGYTF.

V gene TRBV21-1 combines with J gene TRBJ1-5; the table's D call of TRBD1 was not tested on the DNA. TRBV21-1 is a pseudogene. There are 15 residues in the CDR3. CDR3 loop: CASSNRTGVNQPQHF. CDR3 in DNA: TGTGCCAGCAGCAACCGAACAGGGGTTAATCAGCCCCAGCATTTT.

The chain has TRBV6-2 or TRBV6-3 and TRBJ2-6; D unclear. Germline loops: CDR1 MNHEY, CDR2 SVGEGT. V was shortened by 2 bases and J by 0 bases, with 14 bases between the two germline ends. The CDR3 has 18 amino acids. As DNA, the CDR3 is TGTGCCAGCAGTTACCCGTCGAAGCTCCACTCTGGGGCCAACGTCCTGACTTTC. Translating gives CASSYPSKLHSGANVLTF.

The rearrangement joins TRBV6-6 to TRBJ1-1; the match to TRBD1 covers 10 bases. The germline V gene encodes CDR1 MNHNY and CDR2 SVGAGI (reference sequence). This CDR3 spans 15 amino acids. V gave up 2 bases and J gave up 1 base; unmatched junction bases: 1. The CDR3 sequence: CASSYRTGGNTEAFF. The DNA of the CDR3 is TGTGCCAGCAGTTACAGGACAGGGGGGAACACTGAAGCTTTCTTT.

The CDR3 nucleotides read TGTGCCAGCGGACAGTTAGATACGCAGTATTTT. This translates into CASGQLDTQYF. The J gene is TRBJ2-3, the V gene TRBV10-3; a possible D gene is TRBD1 (6 bases). The germline V gene encodes CDR1 ENHRY and CDR2 SYGVKD. This CDR3 region has 11 residues. V was pared by 10 bases and J by 5 bases, with 10 bases between.

The V gene is TRBV6-6, the J gene TRBJ1-5; TRBD1 matches 9 bases. Germline V lookup: CDR1 MNHNY, CDR2 SVGAGI (reference sequence). The CDR3 has 18 residues. V trimming: 5 bases; J trimming: 0 bases; junction bases outside the gene matches: 11. CDR3 sequence (DNA): TGTGCCAGCAGTCTGGGACAGGGCCTCAGGGGTAGCAATCAGCCCCAGCATTTT. It yields the protein CASSLGQGLRGSNQPQHF.

This rearrangement joins TRBV4-2 to TRBJ1-2; D is unresolved. The CDR3 is 15 residues long. Per the germline V gene, CDR1 is LGHNA and CDR2 is YNFKEQ. Trimming left V 1 base short and J 0 bases short, with 9 bases between. CDR3 nucleotide sequence: TGTGCCAGCAGCCAAGTCTTCGGGTCTAACTATGGCTACACCTTC. Amino acid sequence: CASSQVFGSNYGYTF.

As DNA, the CDR3 is TGTGCCAGCAGTTCAACGAGCGGGGGAAATCAGCCCCAGCATTTT. Protein product: CASSSTSGGNQPQHF. The V gene is TRBV6-6, the J gene TRBJ1-5, with TRBD1 as a possible D gene (5 bases). CDR3 length equals 15 residues. CDR1 is MNHNY, CDR2 SVGAGI, per germline (reference sequence). V lost 4 bases, J lost 4 bases, and 14 bases lay in between.

This chain joins TRBV28 and TRBJ2-7, with 7 bases lining up with TRBD1. The length of the CDR3 is 14 residues. V gave up 5 bases and J gave up 5 bases; unmatched junction bases: 9. The germline gives CDR1 MDHEN, CDR2 SYDVKM. The CDR3 reads CASSPGQVVHEQYF. The CDR3 DNA is TGTGCCAGCAGTCCCGGACAGGTCGTCCACGAGCAGTACTTC.